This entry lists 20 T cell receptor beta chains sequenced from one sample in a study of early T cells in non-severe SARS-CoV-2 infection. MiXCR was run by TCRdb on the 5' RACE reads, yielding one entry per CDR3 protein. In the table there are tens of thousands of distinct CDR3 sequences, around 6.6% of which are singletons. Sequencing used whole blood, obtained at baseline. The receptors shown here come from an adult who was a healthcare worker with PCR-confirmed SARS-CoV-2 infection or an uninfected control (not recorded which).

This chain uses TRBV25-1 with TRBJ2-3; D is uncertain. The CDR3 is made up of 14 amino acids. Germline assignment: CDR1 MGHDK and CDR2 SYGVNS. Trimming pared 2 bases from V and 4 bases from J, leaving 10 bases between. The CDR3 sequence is CASSEQANPDTQYF. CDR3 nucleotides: TGTGCCAGCAGTGAACAGGCTAATCCAGATACGCAGTATTTT.

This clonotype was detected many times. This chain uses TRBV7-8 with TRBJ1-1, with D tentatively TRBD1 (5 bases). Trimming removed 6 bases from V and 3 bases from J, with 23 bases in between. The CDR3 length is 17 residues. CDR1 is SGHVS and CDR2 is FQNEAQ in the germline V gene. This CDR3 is CASSFNFGGTRDTEAFF. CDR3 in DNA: TGTGCCAGCAGTTTTAACTTTGGGGGTACAAGGGACACTGAAGCTTTCTTT.

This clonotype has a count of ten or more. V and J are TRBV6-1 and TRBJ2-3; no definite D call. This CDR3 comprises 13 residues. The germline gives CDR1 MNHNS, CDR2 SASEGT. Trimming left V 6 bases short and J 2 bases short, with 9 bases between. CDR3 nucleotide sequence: TGTGCCAGCAGCCTGCGATACACAGATACGCAGTATTTT. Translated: CASSLRYTDTQYF.

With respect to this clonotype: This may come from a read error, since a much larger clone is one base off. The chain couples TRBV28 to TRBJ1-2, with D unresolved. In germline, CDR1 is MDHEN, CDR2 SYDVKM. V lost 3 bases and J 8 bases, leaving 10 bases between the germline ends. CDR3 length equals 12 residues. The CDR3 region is CASSLTVRGYTF. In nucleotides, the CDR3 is TGTGCCAGCAGTTTGACTGTTCGCGGCTACACCTTC.

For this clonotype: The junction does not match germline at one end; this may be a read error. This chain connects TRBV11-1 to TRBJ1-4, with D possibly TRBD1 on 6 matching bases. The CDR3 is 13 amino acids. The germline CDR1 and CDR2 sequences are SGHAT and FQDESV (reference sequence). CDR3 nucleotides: TGTGCCAGCAGCTCACGCAGGGGAGAAAAACTGATTTTT. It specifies CASSSRRGEKLIF.

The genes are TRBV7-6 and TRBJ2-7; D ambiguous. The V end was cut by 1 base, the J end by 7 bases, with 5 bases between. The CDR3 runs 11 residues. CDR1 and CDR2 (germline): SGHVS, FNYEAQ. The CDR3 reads CASSLGQEQYF. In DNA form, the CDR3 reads TGTGCCAGCAGCTTAGGGCAGGAGCAGTACTTC.

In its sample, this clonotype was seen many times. This chain's CDR3 is CASRGGDTDTQYF. In nucleotides, the CDR3 is TGTGCCAGCAGGGGGGGGGATACAGATACGCAGTATTTT. The chain joins TRBV2 to TRBJ2-3; 7 positions agree with TRBD2. From germline, CDR1 is SNHLY and CDR2 FYNNEI. This CDR3 has 13 residues. V trimming: 6 bases; J trimming: 3 bases; junction bases outside the gene matches: 3.

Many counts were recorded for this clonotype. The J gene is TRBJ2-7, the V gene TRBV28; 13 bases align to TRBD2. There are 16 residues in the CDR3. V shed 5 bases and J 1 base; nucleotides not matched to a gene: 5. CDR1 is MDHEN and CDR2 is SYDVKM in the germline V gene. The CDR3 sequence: CASSGLAGVKSYEQYF. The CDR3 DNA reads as TGTGCCAGCAGTGGACTAGCGGGGGTTAAGTCCTACGAGCAGTACTTC.

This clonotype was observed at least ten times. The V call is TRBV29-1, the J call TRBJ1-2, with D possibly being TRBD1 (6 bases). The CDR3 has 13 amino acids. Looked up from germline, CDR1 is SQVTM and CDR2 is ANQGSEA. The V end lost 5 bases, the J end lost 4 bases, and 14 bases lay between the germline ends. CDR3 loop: CSVHLQGFYGYTF. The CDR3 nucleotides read TGCAGCGTTCACTTACAGGGCTTCTATGGCTACACCTTC.

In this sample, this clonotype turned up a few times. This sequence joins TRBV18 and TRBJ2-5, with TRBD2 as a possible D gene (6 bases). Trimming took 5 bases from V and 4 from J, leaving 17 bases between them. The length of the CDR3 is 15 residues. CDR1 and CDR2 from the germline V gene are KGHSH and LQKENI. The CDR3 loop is CASSAGPDTRETQYF. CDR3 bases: TGTGCCAGCTCAGCGGGACCAGACACGCGAGAGACCCAGTACTTC.

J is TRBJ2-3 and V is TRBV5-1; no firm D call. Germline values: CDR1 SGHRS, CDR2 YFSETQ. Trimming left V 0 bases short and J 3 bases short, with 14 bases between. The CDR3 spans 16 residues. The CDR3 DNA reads TGCGCCAGCAGCTTGGAAGGTTTAGGTGCGACAGATACGCAGTATTTT. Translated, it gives CASSLEGLGATDTQYF.

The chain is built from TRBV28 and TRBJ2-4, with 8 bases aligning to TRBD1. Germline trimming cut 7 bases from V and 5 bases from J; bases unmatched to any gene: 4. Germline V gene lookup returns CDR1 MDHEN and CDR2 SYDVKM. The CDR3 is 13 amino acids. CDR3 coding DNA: TGTGCCAGCACCAGACAGGGGCAAAACATTCAGTACTTC. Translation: CASTRQGQNIQYF.

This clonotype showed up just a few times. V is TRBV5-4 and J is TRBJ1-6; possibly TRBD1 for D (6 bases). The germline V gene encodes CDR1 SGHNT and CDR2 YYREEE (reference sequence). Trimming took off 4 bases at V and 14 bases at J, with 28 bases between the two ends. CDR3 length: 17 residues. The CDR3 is CASSEYLSGTSSRTLHF. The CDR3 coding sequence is TGTGCCAGCAGCGAATACCTTTCCGGGACATCAAGCCGAACCCTCCACTTT.

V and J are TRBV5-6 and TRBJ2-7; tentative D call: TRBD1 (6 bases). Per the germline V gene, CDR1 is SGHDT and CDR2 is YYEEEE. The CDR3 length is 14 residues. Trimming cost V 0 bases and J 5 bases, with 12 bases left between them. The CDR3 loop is CASSLVQGIDEQYF. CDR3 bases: TGTGCCAGCAGCTTGGTCCAGGGGATCGACGAGCAGTACTTC.

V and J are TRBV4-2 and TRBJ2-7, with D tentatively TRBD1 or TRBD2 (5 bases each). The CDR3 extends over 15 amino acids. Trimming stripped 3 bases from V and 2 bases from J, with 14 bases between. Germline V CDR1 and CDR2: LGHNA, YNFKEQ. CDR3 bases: TGTGCCAGCAGCCAGGCGAGGGGACCGACCTACGAGCAGTACTTC. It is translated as CASSQARGPTYEQYF.

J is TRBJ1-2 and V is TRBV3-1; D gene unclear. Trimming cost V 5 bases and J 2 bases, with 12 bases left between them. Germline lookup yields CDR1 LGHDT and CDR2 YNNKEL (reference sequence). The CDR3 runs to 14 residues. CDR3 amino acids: CASSNFLGNYGYTF. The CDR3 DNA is TGTGCCAGCAGCAATTTTCTAGGGAACTATGGCTACACCTTC.

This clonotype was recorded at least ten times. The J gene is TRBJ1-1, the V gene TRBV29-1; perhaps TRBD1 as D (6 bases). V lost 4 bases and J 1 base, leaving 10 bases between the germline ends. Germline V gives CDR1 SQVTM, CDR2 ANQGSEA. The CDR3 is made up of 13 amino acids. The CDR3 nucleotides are TGCAGCGTTGTCAGGGGAGGGAACACTGAAGCTTTCTTT. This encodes CSVVRGGNTEAFF.

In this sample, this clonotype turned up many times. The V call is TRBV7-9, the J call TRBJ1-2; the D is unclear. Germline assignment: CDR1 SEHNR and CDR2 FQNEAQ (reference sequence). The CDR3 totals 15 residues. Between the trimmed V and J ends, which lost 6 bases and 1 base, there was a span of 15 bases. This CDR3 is CASSPVWDDNYGYTF. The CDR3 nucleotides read TGTGCCAGCAGTCCCGTGTGGGATGATAACTATGGCTACACCTTC.

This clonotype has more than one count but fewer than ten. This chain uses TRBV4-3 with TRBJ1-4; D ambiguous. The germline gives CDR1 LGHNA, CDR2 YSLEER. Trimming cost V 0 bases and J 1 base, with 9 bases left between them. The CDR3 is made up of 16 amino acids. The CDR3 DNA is TGCGCCAGCAGCCAAGATCCCTTAGAAACTAATGAAAAACTGTTTTTT. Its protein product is CASSQDPLETNEKLFF.

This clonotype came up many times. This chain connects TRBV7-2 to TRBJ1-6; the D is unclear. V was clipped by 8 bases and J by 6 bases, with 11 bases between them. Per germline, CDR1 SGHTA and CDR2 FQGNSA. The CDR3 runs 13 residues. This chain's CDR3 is CASREIPNSPLHF. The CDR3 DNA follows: TGTGCCAGCCGGGAAATCCCTAATTCACCCCTCCACTTT.